This record concerns one TCR beta chain sequence. The survey-level immunoSEQ assay was used. Repertoires were generated with immunoSEQ multiplex PCR, while TCRdb's copy carries only in-frame clones and drops some. The data hold about 29,000 clones, with over 70% observed a single time. The data derive from a study of STAT5B mutations in CD4+ large granular lymphocyte leukemia. The J segment lost 6 bases and the V segment lost 5 bases, leaving 4 bases of the junction unmatched. This CDR3 has 15 residues. Germline V gene data show CDR1 as MDHEN and CDR2 as SYDVKM. This clonotype was obtained from a human donor in good health. The chain has TRBV28 and TRBJ2-3; 14 nucleotides agree with TRBD2. Sequencing was performed on CD4+ T cells from blood buffy coats. The CDR3 reads CASSRLAGGRDTQYF. The DNA for the CDR3 is TGTGCCAGCAGTCGACTAGCGGGAGGGCGGGATACGCAGTATTTT.